This T cell receptor (beta chain) was sequenced in a study of identical twins. Germline V gene sequence: CDR1 SGHKS, CDR2 YYEKEE (reference sequence). The CDR3 is made up of 15 amino acids. Trimming took 1 base from V and 4 from J, leaving 14 bases between them. TCRdb called the 5' RACE reads again in MiXCR, with one record for every CDR3 protein. The sample carries about 220,000 distinct CDR3 sequences, 7.5% recorded once. This clonotype was recorded a few times. There were only healthy Caucasians among the donors. The data were also submitted as part of a second study, on yellow fever vaccine responses in identical twins. That report adds: After vaccination, twins' T cell response reportedly seemed partly convergent, partly personalized.

This chain connects TRBV5-5 to TRBJ1-2, with D unresolved. The TCR sequence derives from a woman aged 18-30 years in good health. The sample taken for sequencing was memory (CD45RO+) T cells sorted from blood. CDR3 residues: CASSLSGGLIYGYTF. The CDR3 DNA follows: TGTGCCAGCAGCTTGTCGGGAGGGTTAATCTATGGCTACACCTTC.